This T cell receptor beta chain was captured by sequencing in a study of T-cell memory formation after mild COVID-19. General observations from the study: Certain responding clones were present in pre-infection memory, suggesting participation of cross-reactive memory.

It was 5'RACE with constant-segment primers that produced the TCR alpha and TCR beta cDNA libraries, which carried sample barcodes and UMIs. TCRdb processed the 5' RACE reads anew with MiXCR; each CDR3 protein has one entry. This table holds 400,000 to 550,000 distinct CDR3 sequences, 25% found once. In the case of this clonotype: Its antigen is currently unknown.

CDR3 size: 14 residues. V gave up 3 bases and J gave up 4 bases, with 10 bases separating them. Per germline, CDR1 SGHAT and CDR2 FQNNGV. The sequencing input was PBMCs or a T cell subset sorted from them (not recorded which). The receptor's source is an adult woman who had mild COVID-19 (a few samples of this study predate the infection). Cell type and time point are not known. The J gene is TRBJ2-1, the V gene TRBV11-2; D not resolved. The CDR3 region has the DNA TGTGCCAGCAGCTTCCTGGGGTCTTACAATGAGCAGTTCTTC. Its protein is CASSFLGSYNEQFF. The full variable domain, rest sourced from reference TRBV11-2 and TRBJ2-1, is EAGVAQSPRYKIIEKRQSVAFWCNPISGHATLYWYQQILGQGPKLLIQFQNNGVVDDSQLPKDRFSAERLKGVDSTLKIQPAKLEDSAVYLCASSFLGSYNEQFFGPGTRLTVL.